This TCR beta chain stems from a study of blood T cell repertoires in COVID-19 (dated by TCRdb to between 2020 and 2021). Looking at the study overall: The collaborator samples originated in the United States, Italy and Spain and spanned the acute and convalescent phases of COVID-19. The samples were drawn from two sources: the first 160 participants of the ongoing ImmuneRACE study, and about 1,300 subjects contributed by 6 global collaborators. Subjects who had been exposed to COVID-19, were actively infected with it, or had recovered from it provided the deeply sampled blood TCRbeta repertoires that made up the dataset. The prospective study material was composed of cDNA or gDNA derived from T cells, B-cell-depleted T cells, or PBMCs. The repertoires were made available in a free public database intended to serve as a resource for research on the immune response to SARS-CoV-2. Where HLA class I and class II types were available, the types were taken from metadata supplied by the sample provider, not from assay-based typing. A de-identified subject ID, COVID-19 status, age in years and sex were almost always included in the sample metadata.

The immunoSEQ Assay, a bias-controlled multiplex PCR, was used to amplify TCRbeta CDR3 regions from genomic DNA. In the original analysis: The number of nucleated cells in each sample was estimated from the amplification of reference gene primers within the assay. Sequence reads were collapsed and filtered to measure the absolute abundance of every unique TCRbeta CDR3 rearrangement. For each sample, productive Simpson clonality was calculated as the square root of Simpson's diversity index across productive rearrangements. TCRdb obtained this table from immuneACCESS and retained in-frame rearrangements with V and J assigned. These tables miss some clones; where compared with another copy, unresolved V genes account for less than half of the shortfall, and the remainder is unexplained. The DNA was the basis for D and trimming; V, J and clone size are from that table. This sample gives about 90,000 clones in total; about 89% of them show up just once. Clones ranked in the top ten supply about a sixth of the sample.

The collaborating institutions used their own protocols to collect whole blood in K2EDTA tubes. For TCRbeta analysis, collaborators shipped samples as frozen whole blood, isolated PBMCs, or DNA extracted from either of those sample types. Points the paper makes about the study in general: Clinical and demographic metadata were provided uncurated, with the amount varying by source and participant.

As to this clone: What antigen it recognizes has not been identified. No much larger clone is present one base from it, and per-base qualities are unavailable.

The sequencing sample was made of peripheral blood. The TCR was taken from a human donor in a cohort sampled during active COVID-19.

The CDR3: CASSYGGGPGYTF. The nucleotide sequence reads TGTGCCAGCAGTTACGGGGGAGGACCAGGCTACACCTTC. The chain is encoded by TRBV6-5 joined to TRBJ1-2; TRBD1 is a weak D gene call, 5 bases matching. CDR1 MNHEY and CDR2 SVGAGI were looked up in the germline V gene. V is pared back by 2 bases and J by 8 bases, with 12 bases lying between the germline termini. There are 13 amino acids in the CDR3, from cysteine to phenylalanine inclusive. Just the 39-base CDR3 DNA is kept, in frame starting at base 1.